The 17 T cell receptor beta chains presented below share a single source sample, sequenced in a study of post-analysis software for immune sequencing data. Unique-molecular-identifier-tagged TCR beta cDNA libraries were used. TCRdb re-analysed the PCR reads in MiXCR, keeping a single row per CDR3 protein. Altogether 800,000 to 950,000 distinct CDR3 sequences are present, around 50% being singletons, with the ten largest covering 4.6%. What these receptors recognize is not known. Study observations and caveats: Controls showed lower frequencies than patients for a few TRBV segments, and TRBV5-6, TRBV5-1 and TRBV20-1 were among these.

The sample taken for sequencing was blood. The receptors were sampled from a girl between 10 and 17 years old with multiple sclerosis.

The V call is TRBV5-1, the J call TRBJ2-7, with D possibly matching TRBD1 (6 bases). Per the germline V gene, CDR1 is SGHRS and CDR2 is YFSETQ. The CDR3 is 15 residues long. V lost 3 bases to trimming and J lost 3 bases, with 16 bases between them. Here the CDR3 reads CASSWEQGLRYEQYF. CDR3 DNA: TGCGCCAGCAGCTGGGAACAGGGTTTACGCTACGAGCAGTACTTC.

The CDR3 here is CASSSGLPTEYF. In DNA, the CDR3 is TGTGCCAGCAGTTCGGGACTCCCCACGGAGTATTTT. V is TRBV6-6 and J is TRBJ2-3, with D possibly TRBD2 on 6 matching bases. V was trimmed by 4 bases and J by 13 bases, leaving 15 bases between them. This CDR3 region has 12 residues. Germline CDR1 reads MNHNY; CDR2 reads SVGAGI (reference sequence).

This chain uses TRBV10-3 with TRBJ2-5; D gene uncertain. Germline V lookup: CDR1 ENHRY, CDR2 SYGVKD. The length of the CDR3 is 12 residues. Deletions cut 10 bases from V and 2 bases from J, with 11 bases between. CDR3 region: CATRPEQETQYF. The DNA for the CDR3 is TGTGCCACACGACCCGAGCAAGAGACCCAGTACTTC.

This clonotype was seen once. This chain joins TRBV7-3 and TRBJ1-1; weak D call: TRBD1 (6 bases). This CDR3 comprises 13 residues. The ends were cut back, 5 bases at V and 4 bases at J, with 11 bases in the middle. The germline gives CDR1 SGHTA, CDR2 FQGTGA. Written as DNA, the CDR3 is TGTGCCAGCAGCCCGGGGGCGCGCACTGAAGCTTTCTTT. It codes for CASSPGARTEAFF.

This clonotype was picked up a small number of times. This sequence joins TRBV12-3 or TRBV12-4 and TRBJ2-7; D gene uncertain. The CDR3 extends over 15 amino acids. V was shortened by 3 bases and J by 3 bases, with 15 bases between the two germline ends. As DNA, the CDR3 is TGTGCCAGCAGTTTCCCTTGGCAGGACCGCTACGAGCAGTACTTC. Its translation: CASSFPWQDRYEQYF.

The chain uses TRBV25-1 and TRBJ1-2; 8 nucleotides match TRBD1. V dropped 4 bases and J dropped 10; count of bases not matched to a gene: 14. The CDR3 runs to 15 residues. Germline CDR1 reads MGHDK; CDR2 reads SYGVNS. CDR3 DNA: TGTGCCAGCAGTGCGCCTGGGACAGGTCTTCGTGTCTACACCTTC. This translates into CASSAPGTGLRVYTF.

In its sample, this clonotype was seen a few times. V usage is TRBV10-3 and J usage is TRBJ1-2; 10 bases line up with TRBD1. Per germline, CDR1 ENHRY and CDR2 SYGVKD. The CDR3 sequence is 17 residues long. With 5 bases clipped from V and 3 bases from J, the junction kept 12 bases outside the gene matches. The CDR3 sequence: CAISPGTGDSLYYGYTF. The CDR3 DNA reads TGTGCCATCAGTCCCGGGACAGGGGACTCCCTTTACTATGGCTACACCTTC.

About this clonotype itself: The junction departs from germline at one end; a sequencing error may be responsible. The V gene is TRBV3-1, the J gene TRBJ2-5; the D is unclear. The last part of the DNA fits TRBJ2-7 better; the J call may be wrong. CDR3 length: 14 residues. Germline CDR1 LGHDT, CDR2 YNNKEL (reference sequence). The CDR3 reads CASNQEVRYYEQYF. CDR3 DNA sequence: TGTGCCAGCAACCAAGAGGTCCGCTACTACGAGCAGTACTTC.

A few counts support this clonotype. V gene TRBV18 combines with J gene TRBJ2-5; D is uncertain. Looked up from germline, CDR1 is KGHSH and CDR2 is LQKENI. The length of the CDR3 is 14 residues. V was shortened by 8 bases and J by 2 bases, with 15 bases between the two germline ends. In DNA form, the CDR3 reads TGTGCCAGCCGACAATCGGCGGCGCAAGAGACCCAGTACTTC. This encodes CASRQSAAQETQYF.

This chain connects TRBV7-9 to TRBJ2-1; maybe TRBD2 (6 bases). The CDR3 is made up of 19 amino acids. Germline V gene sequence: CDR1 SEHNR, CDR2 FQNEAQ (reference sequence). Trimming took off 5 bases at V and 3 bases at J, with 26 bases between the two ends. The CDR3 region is CASSAHGGIKGMNYNEQFF. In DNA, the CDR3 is TGTGCCAGCAGCGCCCACGGGGGTATAAAAGGAATGAACTACAATGAGCAGTTCTTC.

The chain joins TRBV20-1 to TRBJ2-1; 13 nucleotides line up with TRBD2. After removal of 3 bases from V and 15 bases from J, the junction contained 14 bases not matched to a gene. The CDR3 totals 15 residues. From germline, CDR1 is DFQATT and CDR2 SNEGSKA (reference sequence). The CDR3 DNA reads TGCAGTGCTAGCAACGGGACTAGCGGGGTAGATTTGGGGTTCTTC. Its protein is CSASNGTSGVDLGFF.

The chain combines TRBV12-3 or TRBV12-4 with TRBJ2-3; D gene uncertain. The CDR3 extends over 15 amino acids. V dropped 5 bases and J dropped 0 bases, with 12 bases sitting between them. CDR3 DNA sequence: TGTGCCAGCAGTACCCTTCAGCGAAGCACAGATACGCAGTATTTT. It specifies CASSTLQRSTDTQYF.

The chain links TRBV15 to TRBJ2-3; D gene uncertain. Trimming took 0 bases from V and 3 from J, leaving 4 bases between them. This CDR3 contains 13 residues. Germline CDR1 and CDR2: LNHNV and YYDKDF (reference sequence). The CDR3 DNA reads TGTGCCACCAGCAGAGAAGGGACAGATACGCAGTATTTT. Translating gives CATSREGTDTQYF.

The CDR3 protein is CASSQEVDGTDTQYF. In DNA, the CDR3 is TGCGCCAGCAGCCAAGAGGTTGACGGCACAGATACGCAGTATTTT. The gene calls are TRBV4-1 and TRBJ2-3; no clear D gene. From germline, CDR1 is MGHRA and CDR2 YSYEKL. The CDR3 spans 15 residues. The ends were cut back, 0 bases at V and 1 base at J, with 8 bases in the middle.

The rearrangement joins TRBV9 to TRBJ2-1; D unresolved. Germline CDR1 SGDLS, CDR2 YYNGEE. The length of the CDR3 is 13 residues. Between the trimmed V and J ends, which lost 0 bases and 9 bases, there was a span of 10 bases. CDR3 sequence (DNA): TGTGCCAGCAGCGTAGCCCTCACCGGTGAGCAGTTCTTC. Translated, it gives CASSVALTGEQFF.

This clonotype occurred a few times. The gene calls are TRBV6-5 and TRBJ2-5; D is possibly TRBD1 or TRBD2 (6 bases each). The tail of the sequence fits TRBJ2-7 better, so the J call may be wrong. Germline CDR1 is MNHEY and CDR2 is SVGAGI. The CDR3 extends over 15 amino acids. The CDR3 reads CASSYGGLPAYEQYF. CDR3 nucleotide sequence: TGTGCCAGCAGTTACGGGGGGCTCCCGGCTTACGAGCAGTACTTC.

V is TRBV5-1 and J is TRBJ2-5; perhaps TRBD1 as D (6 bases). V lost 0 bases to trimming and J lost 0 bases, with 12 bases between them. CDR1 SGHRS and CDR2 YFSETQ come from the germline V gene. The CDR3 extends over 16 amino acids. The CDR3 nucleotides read TGCGCCAGCAGCTTGGGAGGGACACTGTACCAAGAGACCCAGTACTTC. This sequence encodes CASSLGGTLYQETQYF.